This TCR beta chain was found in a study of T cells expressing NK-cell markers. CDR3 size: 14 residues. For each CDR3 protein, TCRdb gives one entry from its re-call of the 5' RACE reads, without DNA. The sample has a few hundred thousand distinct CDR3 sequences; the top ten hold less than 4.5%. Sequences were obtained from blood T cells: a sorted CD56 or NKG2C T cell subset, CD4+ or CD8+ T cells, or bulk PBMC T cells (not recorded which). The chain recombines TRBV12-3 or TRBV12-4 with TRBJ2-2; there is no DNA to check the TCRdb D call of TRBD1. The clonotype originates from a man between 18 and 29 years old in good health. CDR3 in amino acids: CASRADRFTGELFF.